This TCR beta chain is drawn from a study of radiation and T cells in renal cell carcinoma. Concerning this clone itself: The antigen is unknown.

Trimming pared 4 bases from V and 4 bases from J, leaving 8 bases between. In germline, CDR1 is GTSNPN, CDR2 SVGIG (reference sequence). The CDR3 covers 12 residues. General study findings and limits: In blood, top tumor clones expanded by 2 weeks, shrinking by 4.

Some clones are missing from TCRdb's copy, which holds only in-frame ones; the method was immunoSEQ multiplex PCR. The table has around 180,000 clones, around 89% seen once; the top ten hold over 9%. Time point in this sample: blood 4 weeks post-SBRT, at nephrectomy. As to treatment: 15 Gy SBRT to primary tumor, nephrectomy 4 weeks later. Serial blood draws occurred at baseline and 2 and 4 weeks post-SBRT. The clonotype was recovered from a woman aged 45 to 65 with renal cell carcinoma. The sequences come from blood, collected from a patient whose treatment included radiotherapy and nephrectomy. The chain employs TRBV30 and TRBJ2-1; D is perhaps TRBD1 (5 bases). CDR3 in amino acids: CAWKDSYNEQFF. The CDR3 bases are TGTGCCTGGAAAGACAGTTACAATGAGCAGTTCTTC.